A single sample is the source of the 21 T cell receptor beta chains below, sequenced in a study of radiotherapy plus CTLA-4 blockade in lung cancer (dated by TCRdb to 2016 to 2019). The library was made by the immunoSEQ multiplex PCR assay. The clones in this table, taken by TCRdb from immuneACCESS, are in-frame only. Not every clone is retained; where verified, under half of the shortfall comes from an unresolved V gene, and the cause of the rest is unknown. Across this sample there are under 45,000 clones, with approximately 79% seen only once. The leading ten clones occupy less than 25% of the sample. The sequenced sample was peripheral blood, obtained from a patient treated with radiotherapy plus ipilimumab. The receptor source for this set is a human donor with non-small cell lung cancer that progressed on radiotherapy plus ipilimumab.

The gene calls are TRBV7-3 and TRBJ2-3; possible D gene TRBD1, 6 bases. This CDR3 has 14 residues. The germline CDR1 and CDR2 sequences are SGHTA and FQGTGA. Trimming cost V 5 bases and J 0 bases, with 9 bases left between them. The CDR3 region has the DNA TGTGCCAGCAGCAGTGGGGGCAGCACAGATACGCAGTATTTT. Its protein is CASSSGGSTDTQYF.

This clone came up once. V is TRBV11-2 and J is TRBJ1-1; 10 nucleotides align to TRBD1. V dropped 4 bases and J dropped 3; count of bases not matched to a gene: 8. Germline-derived CDR1 and CDR2 are SGHAT and FQNNGV. The CDR3 length is 16 residues. The DNA for the CDR3 is TGTGCCAGCAGCTCACCGACAGGGGGCGCGTACACTGAAGCTTTCTTT. Encoded protein: CASSSPTGGAYTEAFF.

The table lists this clone with a count of one. The chain carries TRBV19 and TRBJ2-1; TRBD1 might be the D (5 bases). The CDR3 extends over 12 amino acids. Germline CDR1 is LNHDA and CDR2 is SQIVND (reference sequence). With 3 bases removed from V and 7 bases from J, the gap between germline ends came to 7 bases. DNA for the CDR3: TGTGCCAGTAGTATGCGGACAAATGAGCAGTTCTTC. Amino acids: CASSMRTNEQFF.

This clone was seen just once. The V call is TRBV6-6, the J call TRBJ2-7; 8 positions match TRBD2. Germline CDR1 is MNHNY and CDR2 is SVGAGI (reference sequence). The trim removed 6 bases at V and 5 bases at J, leaving 6 bases unmatched. CDR3 length equals 13 residues. CDR3 region: CASSRTSLHEQYF. CDR3 sequence (DNA): TGTGCCAGCAGCAGGACTAGCCTCCACGAGCAGTACTTC.

This chain uses TRBV7-6 with TRBJ1-6; 8 nucleotides align to TRBD1. The V gene's germline CDR1 is SGHVS and CDR2 FNYEAQ. V shed 4 bases, J shed 5 bases, and the junction held 10 bases outside the gene matches. The CDR3 contains 17 residues. In DNA form, the CDR3 reads TGTGCCAGCAGCTCGCCGCCCACAGGGGGAAATAATTCACCCCTCCACTTT. This gives the protein CASSSPPTGGNNSPLHF.

V gene TRBV6-1 combines with J gene TRBJ2-7, with 7 bases fitting TRBD2. The V gene's germline CDR1 is MNHNS and CDR2 SASEGT. The length of the CDR3 is 16 residues. With 1 base clipped from V and 0 bases from J, the junction kept 6 bases outside the gene matches. CDR3 bases: TGTGCCAGCAGTGAAGGTACGAGCGGGGCCTCCTACGAGCAGTACTTC. Protein product: CASSEGTSGASYEQYF.

This chain uses TRBV19 with TRBJ1-1; D might be TRBD1 (5 bases). Germline V lookup: CDR1 LNHDA, CDR2 SQIVND (reference sequence). Trimming stripped 5 bases from V and 2 bases from J, with 12 bases between. CDR3 length: 14 amino acids. CDR3 coding DNA: TGTGCCAGTAGTTTGGGGACTGGAAACACTGAAGCTTTCTTT. Its translation is CASSLGTGNTEAFF.

This sequence joins TRBV7-2 and TRBJ2-5, with 7 bases fitting TRBD1. Germline values: CDR1 SGHTA, CDR2 FQGNSA. Losses at the gene ends were 5 bases for V and 5 bases for J; bases not matched to a gene: 14. The CDR3 consists of 16 residues. CDR3 coding DNA: TGTGCCAGCAGCACTCAGGGGCCGATACAGGGGGAGACCCAGTACTTC. Its protein is CASSTQGPIQGETQYF.

The chain recombines TRBV29-1 with TRBJ1-5; D is unclear. Trimming cost V 4 bases and J 6 bases, with 13 bases left between them. Germline CDR1 SQVTM, CDR2 ANQGSEA. This CDR3 is 13 amino acids long. CDR3 sequence reads: CSVGEVEGQPQHF. In DNA form, the CDR3 reads TGCAGCGTTGGGGAGGTCGAGGGTCAGCCCCAGCATTTT.

V and J are TRBV2 and TRBJ2-5; 8 bases align to TRBD1. The trim removed 6 bases at V and 0 bases at J, leaving 3 bases unmatched. The CDR3 is 14 residues long. CDR1 and CDR2 from the germline V gene are SNHLY and FYNNEI. Written as DNA, the CDR3 is TGTGCCAGCAGACCGGACAGGGACCAAGAGACCCAGTACTTC. It codes for CASRPDRDQETQYF. The full variable domain, rest sourced from reference TRBV2 and TRBJ2-5, is EPEVTQTPSHQVTQMGQEVILRCVPISNHLYFYWYRQILGQKVEFLVSFYNNEISEKSEIFDDQFSVERPDGSNFTLKIRSTKLEDSAMYFCASRPDRDQETQYFGPGTRLLVL.

The gene calls are TRBV21-1 and TRBJ1-5; the DNA was not used to check the table's D call, TRBD1. TRBV21-1 is a pseudogene locus. The CDR3 sequence is 18 residues long. The CDR3 here is CASSITTGAGGVNQPQHF. The CDR3, as DNA: TGTGCCAGCAGCATCACCACCGGGGCAGGGGGCGTCAATCAGCCCCAGCATTTT.

V usage is TRBV7-2 and J usage is TRBJ2-5; 8 positions agree with TRBD2. CDR1 and CDR2 from the germline V gene are SGHTA and FQGNSA. This CDR3 has 14 residues. The J segment lost 4 bases and the V segment lost 1 base, leaving 2 bases of the junction unmatched. The CDR3 DNA follows: TGTGCCAGCAGCTTAGACGGGAGGGTAGAGACCCAGTACTTC. As protein: CASSLDGRVETQYF. Complete variable domain (other parts from reference TRBV7-2 and TRBJ2-5): GAGVSQSPSNKVTEKGKDVELRCDPISGHTALYWYRQSLGQGLEFLIYFQGNSAPDKSGLPSDRFSAERTGGSVSTLTIQRTQQEDSAVYLCASSLDGRVETQYFGPGTRLLVL.

The genes are TRBV12-5 and TRBJ1-2; tentatively, D is TRBD1 (5 bases). V lost 7 bases to trimming and J lost 4 bases, with 16 bases between them. Germline-derived CDR1 and CDR2 are LGHNT and FRNRAP. This CDR3 is built from 14 residues. The CDR3: CASAPGGSFYGYTF. The DNA for the CDR3 is TGTGCTAGTGCCCCTGGGGGGTCCTTCTATGGCTACACCTTC.

A word on this clone: An end of the junction does not agree with germline; a read error may underlie this. This chain uses TRBV5-1 with TRBJ1-3, with D unresolved. The CDR3 covers 15 residues. Germline V gene data show CDR1 as SGHRS and CDR2 as YFSETQ. CDR3 coding DNA: TGCGCCAGCAGCTTGGGGGCGTCCTCTGGAAGCACCATATATTTT. Its translation is CASSLGASSGSTIYF.

The V call is TRBV5-1, the J call TRBJ2-7; the match to TRBD1 covers 9 bases. CDR1 and CDR2 (germline): SGHRS, YFSETQ. V was clipped by 4 bases and J by 0 bases; unmatched bases: 5. The CDR3 covers 15 residues. CDR3 nucleotides: TGCGCCAGCAGCCGTGACAGGGGGGCCTCCTACGAGCAGTACTTC. Encoded protein: CASSRDRGASYEQYF.

This clone has only one observation. The V gene is TRBV7-9, the J gene TRBJ1-1; 12 bases line up with TRBD1. Germline CDR1 and CDR2: SEHNR and FQNEAQ (reference sequence). CDR3 length equals 15 residues. Trimming cost V 3 bases and J 3 bases; bases outside gene matches: 2. The chain's CDR3 is CASSLGQGAYTEAFF. The CDR3 DNA is TGTGCCAGCAGCTTGGGACAGGGGGCGTACACTGAAGCTTTCTTT.

Notes on this clone: Relative to the germline gene, one junction end is altered; a read error may explain this. The sample carries other DNA sequences with the same CDR3. The chain joins TRBV5-1 to TRBJ1-1; perhaps TRBD1 as D (5 bases). CDR1 is SGHRS and CDR2 is YFSETQ in the germline V gene. The CDR3 runs to 12 residues. The CDR3 spells CASSGDSSEAFF. The CDR3 DNA is TGCGCCAGCAGCGGGGACTCCTCTGAGGCTTTCTTT.

The chain links TRBV19 to TRBJ1-2; TRBD1 aligns across 7 bases. The CDR3 covers 14 residues. CDR1 is LNHDA and CDR2 is SQIVND in the germline V gene (reference sequence). After removal of 8 bases from V and 2 bases from J, the junction contained 8 bases not matched to a gene. CDR3 bases: TGTGCCAGTCGGGTGGAGGGGGCGAACTATGGCTACACCTTC. Translating it yields CASRVEGANYGYTF.

CDR3: CSVKTSGANTGELFF. CDR3 bases: TGCAGCGTTAAGACTAGCGGGGCAAACACCGGGGAGCTGTTTTTT. V usage is TRBV29-1 and J usage is TRBJ2-2; 11 bases agree with TRBD2. Per germline, CDR1 SQVTM and CDR2 ANQGSEA. V gave up 5 bases and J gave up 2 bases; unmatched junction bases: 4. CDR3 size: 15 residues.

The chain recombines TRBV7-6 with TRBJ2-7, with 7 bases lining up with TRBD1. Germline V gene lookup returns CDR1 SGHVS and CDR2 FNYEAQ. The CDR3 runs 15 residues. V lost 2 bases and J lost 1; bases outside the gene matches: 5. CDR3 sequence reads: CASSLQGDSSYEQYF. Here the CDR3 DNA reads TGTGCCAGCAGCTTACAGGGGGATTCTTCCTACGAGCAGTACTTC.

This clone has just a few counts. V gene TRBV7-3 combines with J gene TRBJ2-5; 15 positions match TRBD2. The CDR3 contains 15 residues. The V gene end was trimmed by 6 bases and the J gene end by 4 bases; junction bases not matched to a gene: 3. Germline V lookup: CDR1 SGHTA, CDR2 FQGTGA. The CDR3 nucleotides are TGTGCCAGCAGTCGGACTAGCGGGGGGGCAGAGACCCAGTACTTC. Protein product: CASSRTSGGAETQYF.